This T cell receptor (beta chain) was retrieved from a study of cytotoxic CD8 clonotypes in ibrutinib-treated CLL. Generated by immunoSEQ multiplex PCR, the TCRdb table keeps only in-frame clones and is missing some. The data show approximately 350,000 clones, 60% to 80% seen once. Germline V gene data show CDR1 as MNHEY and CDR2 as SMNVEV (reference sequence). Trimming left V 3 bases short and J 7 bases short, with 10 bases between. The CDR3 is 14 amino acids. The sequence derives from a human donor with chronic lymphocytic leukemia. This chain uses TRBV27 with TRBJ1-6; D is undetermined. The source material was PBMCs, sampled after 36 months of ibrutinib treatment. CDR3 nucleotide sequence: TGTGCCAGCAGTTTGCGGGAAGGAAATTCACCCCTCCACTTT. Translating gives CASSLREGNSPLHF.